This is a list of T cell receptor beta chains from one sample in a study of OX40 agonist ivuxolimab in advanced cancers. This table comes from immunoSEQ multiplex PCR, and its TCRdb copy is limited to in-frame clones, with some not included. The table has about 42,000 clones, 75% to 90% seen once; the top ten hold 9.5% to 13%. Sequencing was performed on CD4+ or CD8+ T cells sorted from blood, taken in a trial of the OX40 agonist ivuxolimab. Receptor source: an adult with an advanced solid tumor such as melanoma, head and neck, liver or kidney cancer. CDR3s leave out the opening cysteine and the closing phenylalanine or tryptophan. Not every row has a clone size; where given, it reads once, few, many or a size class.

v_call	clone_size	j_call	cdr3_aa
TRBV9	.	TRBJ1-1	ASSVGRGKTEAF
TRBV9	few	TRBJ2-5	ASRGGRRVVGETQY
TRBV14	.	TRBJ1-2	ASSTSSARGYT
TRBV4-3	.	TRBJ2-2	ASSQPGGETGELF
TRBV5-4	.	TRBJ2-1	ASSQGLAGRGEQF
TRBV11-2	.	TRBJ2-1	ASSSLAGGGNEQF
TRBV2	.	TRBJ2-7	ASSEWEGPYEQY
TRBV27	.	TRBJ1-2	ASSLGRGQGYT
TRBV13	.	TRBJ1-5	ASSLGDQPQH
TRBV15	.	TRBJ1-2	ATSLGGGYT
TRBV6-6	.	TRBJ1-6	ASTVQEGGNSPLH
TRBV5-1	.	TRBJ1-1	ASSVTGDYTEAF
TRBV7-9	.	TRBJ1-2	ASSLVDRLGYT
TRBV6-5	.	TRBJ2-1	ASSLGRYNEQF
TRBV27	.	TRBJ1-1	ASSLKNTEAF
TRBV10-3	.	TRBJ1-1	AISVELGSRNTEAF
TRBV18	.	TRBJ2-1	ASSPDSSSYNEQF
TRBV2	.	TRBJ2-1	AKRQGRNEQF
TRBV4-1	.	TRBJ2-7	ASSPDRDGYYEQY
TRBV6-4	.	TRBJ2-4	ASSDSTSGGGSIQY
TRBV29-1	.	TRBJ2-3	SVPDRTSTDTQY
TRBV4-1	.	TRBJ1-2	ASSQTKPDRDRASGYT
TRBV4-1	.	TRBJ1-3	ASSQAGSGNTIY
TRBV27	.	TRBJ2-3	ASSLSSGRRTQY
TRBV6-5	.	TRBJ2-5	ASSLNGGRTQY
TRBV9	.	TRBJ1-2	ASSAGGPQEGYT
TRBV7-2	.	TRBJ2-5	ASSLVFMGYRAETQY
TRBV4-1	.	TRBJ2-2	ASSHRGQGNTGELF
TRBV19	.	TRBJ2-7	ASSIGQGGYEQY
TRBV6-5	.	TRBJ2-1	ASSPSSYNEQF
TRBV29-1	once	TRBJ2-3	SSRPTRTDTQY
TRBV27	once	TRBJ2-1	ASSLIGYNEQF
TRBV9	.	TRBJ2-7	ASSVVDRPYEQY
TRBV7-9	.	TRBJ2-7	ASSFYEGEQY
TRBV5-6	.	TRBJ2-1	ASSFSTTEQF
TRBV27	.	TRBJ2-7	ASSFGGYQDEQY
TRBV9	once	TRBJ2-5	ASSALSGAGGETQY
TRBV28	few	TRBJ1-2	ASSLSSGRLRVGGYT
TRBV2	once	TRBJ2-1	ASSVSGLSSYNEQF
TRBV19	.	TRBJ2-2	ATKRFSGELF
TRBV5-3	.	TRBJ2-7	ASSLEGAEQY
TRBV5-1	.	TRBJ2-7	ASSFTGTGLNEQY
TRBV7-2	.	TRBJ2-7	ASRHGLSGAYEQY
TRBV15	.	TRBJ1-5	ATSRPTAGLNQPQH